This TCR beta chain emerged from a study of T cells in Graves' hyperthyroidism and ophthalmopathy. General study results and limits: Median prediction lead before ophthalmopathy onset was 5 to 7 months with the model. Blood also held most thyroid clonotypes expanded beyond 0.001.

This clonotype was recorded at least ten times. Antigen: not known. The CDR3 totals 14 residues. V shed 7 bases and J 3 bases; nucleotides not matched to a gene: 4. Germline CDR1 and CDR2: WSHSY and SAAADI. Diagnoses were made from clinical symptoms, serum measures (thyroxine and TRAb), thyroid ultrasound and orbital computed tomography. Amplification yielded TCR beta CDR3 regions, with RNA transcripts as the source. HTBI primers were used for first-round RT-PCR of the TCR CDR3. In TCRdb, the multiplex PCR reads were re-called with MiXCR into one record per CDR3 protein. In the table there are about 660,000 distinct CDR3 sequences, over 40% of which are singletons.

The source material was peripheral blood or thyroid tissue (not recorded which). The chain links TRBV10-2 to TRBJ1-5; 9 bases map to TRBD1. The TCR comes from an adult man with Graves' disease, either hyperthyroidism or ophthalmopathy (not recorded which). The CDR3 nucleotides read TGCGCCAGCACCGGGGACAGGGACAATCAGCCCCAGCATTTT. This codes for CASTGDRDNQPQHF.